This TCR beta chain was retrieved from a study of T cell changes during pregnancy in multiple sclerosis. Repertoires were generated with immunoSEQ multiplex PCR, while TCRdb's copy carries only in-frame clones and drops some. The data show 50,000 to 65,000 clones, about 91% seen once. The TCR sequence derives from a female donor with multiple sclerosis, enrolled in a pregnancy study. The sample was peripheral blood, taken after pregnancy.

For the CDR3, the DNA is TGCGCCAGCAGCTCAATGAGTAGACAGGGGGCGGGTGGCTACACCTTC. Translated, it gives CASSSMSRQGAGGYTF. V gene TRBV5-1 combines with J gene TRBJ1-2; 10 bases are shared with TRBD1. This CDR3 has 16 residues. Germline V CDR1 and CDR2: SGHRS, YFSETQ. V lost 3 bases, J lost 7 bases, and 12 bases stayed unmatched.